Presented here are 17 T cell receptor beta chains from one specimen sequenced in a study of shared T cell receptors in the human thymus. Assay: immunoSEQ multiplex PCR; the TCRdb copy retains only in-frame clones and omits some. The sample has about 540,000 clones; about 84% are singletons. These data were likewise used in another study, on human thymus T cells.

The sample comprised thymocytes. Receptors originate from a boy under two years old with a congenital heart defect.

The V call is TRBV6-4, the J call TRBJ2-3; 10 bases map to TRBD2. Unmatched junction bases numbered 13, after V lost 0 bases and J lost 7 bases. Germline CDR1 MRHNA, CDR2 SNTAGT. The CDR3 sequence is 18 residues long. Here the CDR3 DNA reads TGTGCCAGCAGTGACTCGACCCCTAGCGGGGGACCCCCGTATACGCAGTATTTT. This translates into CASSDSTPSGGPPYTQYF.

The V gene is TRBV5-5, the J gene TRBJ1-1; a weak D match, TRBD1 (6 bases). CDR1 is SGHKS, CDR2 YYEKEE, per germline (reference sequence). The length of the CDR3 is 14 residues. The V end was cut by 2 bases, the J end by 2 bases, with 10 bases between. CDR3 amino acids: CASSFQGLNTEAFF. The CDR3 region has the DNA TGTGCCAGCAGCTTCCAGGGGTTAAACACTGAAGCTTTCTTT.

This clone was observed a handful of times. This chain links TRBV10-3 with TRBJ2-1; D is unclear. Trimming cost V 5 bases and J 6 bases, with 17 bases left between them. In germline, CDR1 is ENHRY, CDR2 SYGVKD. The length of the CDR3 is 15 residues. CDR3 sequence (DNA): TGTGCCATCAGTAAGCGTAGGCTTGATACCAATGAGCAGTTCTTC. Protein: CAISKRRLDTNEQFF.

The table lists this clone with a count of one. V and J are TRBV27 and TRBJ2-3, with 9 bases that match TRBD2. Germline CDR1 reads MNHEY; CDR2 reads SMNVEV (reference sequence). The length of the CDR3 is 19 residues. The junction had 11 bases not matched to a gene; V was cut back by 0 bases and J by 1 base. The CDR3 loop reads CASSLSGSGRPSGTDTQYF. The DNA for the CDR3 is TGTGCCAGCAGTTTATCGGGAAGCGGGAGGCCCTCTGGCACAGATACGCAGTATTTT.

This clone was counted a single time. The V call is TRBV5-1, the J call TRBJ2-7; tentatively, D is TRBD1 (5 bases). Germline V gene data show CDR1 as SGHRS and CDR2 as YFSETQ. Trimming removed 3 bases from V and 0 bases from J, with 13 bases in between. This CDR3 is 15 amino acids long. CDR3 sequence reads: CASSSQGVRSYEQYF. DNA of the CDR3: TGCGCCAGCAGCTCCCAGGGTGTCCGCTCCTACGAGCAGTACTTC.

This clone was seen once. The rearrangement joins TRBV4-3 to TRBJ1-2, with a tentative D call TRBD1 (5 bases). V lost 1 base and J lost 7, with 13 bases in between. The length of the CDR3 is 14 residues. In germline, CDR1 is LGHNA, CDR2 YSLEER. DNA of the CDR3: TGCGCCAGCAGCCAAGGCACAGGAACCCCTGGCTACACCTTC. Amino acid sequence: CASSQGTGTPGYTF.

V is TRBV2 and J is TRBJ1-2, with D tentatively TRBD1 (5 bases). V was clipped by 6 bases and J by 3 bases, with 17 bases between them. Germline V gene data show CDR1 as SNHLY and CDR2 as FYNNEI. The CDR3 sequence is 15 residues long. The CDR3 loop is CASRAREPVDYGYTF. The CDR3 DNA sequence: TGTGCCAGCAGGGCCAGGGAACCGGTTGACTATGGCTACACCTTC.

The chain joins TRBV5-6 to TRBJ2-6, with D hard to call. Trimming stripped 4 bases from V and 3 bases from J, with 14 bases between. The CDR3 runs 16 residues. Looked up from germline, CDR1 is SGHDT and CDR2 is YYEEEE. The CDR3 is CASSLRLVGGANVLTF. The CDR3 DNA is TGTGCCAGCAGCCTCAGACTTGTCGGTGGGGCCAACGTCCTGACTTTC.

This chain connects TRBV5-4 to TRBJ2-7, with D unclear. The V gene's germline CDR1 is SGHNT and CDR2 YYREEE (reference sequence). The V end lost 1 base, the J end lost 5 bases, and 4 bases lay between the germline ends. The CDR3 spans 11 residues. The CDR3 DNA is TGTGCCAGCAGCTTGTTCGACGAGCAGTACTTC. Its protein is CASSLFDEQYF. Looking up the rest from reference TRBV5-4 and TRBJ2-7 gives the full variable domain: ETGVTQSPTHLIKTRGQQVTLRCSSQSGHNTVSWYQQALGQGPQFIFQYYREEENGRGNFPPRFSGLQFPNYSSELNVNALELDDSALYLCASSLFDEQYFGPGTRLTVT.

This clone showed up just a few times. The V call is TRBV7-3, the J call TRBJ2-2, with D perhaps TRBD1 (5 bases). The CDR3 runs 22 residues. The germline gives CDR1 SGHTA, CDR2 FQGTGA. Trimming left V 0 bases short and J 4 bases short, with 30 bases between. The DNA for the CDR3 is TGTGCCAGCAGCTTAACGTCCGGGCAGCGCTCCAGGGTCGTCTCAGGCACCGGGGAGCTGTTTTTT. It yields the protein CASSLTSGQRSRVVSGTGELFF.

This clone appeared a few times. The rearrangement joins TRBV4-3 to TRBJ1-1, with a weak D call TRBD1 (5 bases). CDR1 and CDR2 from the germline V gene are LGHNA and YSLEER. CDR3 size: 14 residues. The V end was cut by 1 base, the J end by 5 bases, with 11 bases between. DNA of the CDR3: TGCGCCAGCAGCCAAGGGTGGAAGGGGACTGAAGCTTTCTTT. Protein: CASSQGWKGTEAFF.

The chain uses TRBV6-1 and TRBJ2-7, with TRBD1 matching over 9 bases. V gave up 6 bases and J gave up 3 bases; unmatched junction bases: 9. There are 15 residues in the CDR3. Germline CDR1 MNHNS, CDR2 SASEGT. CDR3 coding DNA: TGTGCCAGCAGCAACTTGACAGGGGGGATCTACGAGCAGTACTTC. This translates into CASSNLTGGIYEQYF.

The chain joins TRBV5-8 to TRBJ1-5; 8 bases match TRBD1. V gave up 9 bases and J gave up 3 bases; unmatched junction bases: 8. Germline CDR1 SGHTS, CDR2 YDEGEE. This CDR3 has 14 residues. The CDR3 is CATTDRVPNQPQHF. CDR3 sequence (DNA): TGTGCCACCACGGACAGGGTCCCCAATCAGCCCCAGCATTTT.

The rearrangement links TRBV11-3 to TRBJ2-1; 8 bases line up with TRBD1. CDR1 is SGHNT and CDR2 is YENEEA in the germline V gene. The CDR3 is 15 residues long. The V gene end was trimmed by 5 bases and the J gene end by 5 bases; junction bases not matched to a gene: 8. Here the CDR3 reads CASSPRQGPDNEQFF. Here the CDR3 DNA reads TGTGCCAGCAGCCCTCGACAGGGGCCCGACAATGAGCAGTTCTTC.

The sample holds a few counts of this clone. V and J are TRBV11-1 and TRBJ1-1; TRBD1 might be the D (5 bases). CDR3 length: 13 residues. The ends were cut back, 5 bases at V and 7 bases at J, with 14 bases in the middle. Germline V gives CDR1 SGHAT, CDR2 FQDESV (reference sequence). The CDR3, as DNA: TGTGCCAGCAGCGATCACGGACACGTTGAAGCTTTCTTT. This gives the protein CASSDHGHVEAFF.

The chain joins TRBV6-6 to TRBJ2-5, with TRBD2 matching 9 bases. Germline CDR1 reads MNHNY; CDR2 reads SVGAGI (reference sequence). The CDR3 is 16 residues long. V trimming: 6 bases; J trimming: 0 bases; junction bases outside the gene matches: 8. This CDR3 is CASRLRLAEYQETQYF. The CDR3 region has the DNA TGTGCCAGCAGACTCCGACTAGCGGAATACCAAGAGACCCAGTACTTC.

The count of this clone is one. The chain couples TRBV10-2 to TRBJ2-1; 9 positions agree with TRBD2. The germline gives CDR1 WSHSY, CDR2 SAAADI. CDR3 length: 15 amino acids. Germline trimming cut 1 base from V and 4 bases from J; bases unmatched to any gene: 2. CDR3 in DNA: TGCGCCAGCAGTGAGTTTAGCGGGGGATACAATGAGCAGTTCTTC. Its protein product is CASSEFSGGYNEQFF.